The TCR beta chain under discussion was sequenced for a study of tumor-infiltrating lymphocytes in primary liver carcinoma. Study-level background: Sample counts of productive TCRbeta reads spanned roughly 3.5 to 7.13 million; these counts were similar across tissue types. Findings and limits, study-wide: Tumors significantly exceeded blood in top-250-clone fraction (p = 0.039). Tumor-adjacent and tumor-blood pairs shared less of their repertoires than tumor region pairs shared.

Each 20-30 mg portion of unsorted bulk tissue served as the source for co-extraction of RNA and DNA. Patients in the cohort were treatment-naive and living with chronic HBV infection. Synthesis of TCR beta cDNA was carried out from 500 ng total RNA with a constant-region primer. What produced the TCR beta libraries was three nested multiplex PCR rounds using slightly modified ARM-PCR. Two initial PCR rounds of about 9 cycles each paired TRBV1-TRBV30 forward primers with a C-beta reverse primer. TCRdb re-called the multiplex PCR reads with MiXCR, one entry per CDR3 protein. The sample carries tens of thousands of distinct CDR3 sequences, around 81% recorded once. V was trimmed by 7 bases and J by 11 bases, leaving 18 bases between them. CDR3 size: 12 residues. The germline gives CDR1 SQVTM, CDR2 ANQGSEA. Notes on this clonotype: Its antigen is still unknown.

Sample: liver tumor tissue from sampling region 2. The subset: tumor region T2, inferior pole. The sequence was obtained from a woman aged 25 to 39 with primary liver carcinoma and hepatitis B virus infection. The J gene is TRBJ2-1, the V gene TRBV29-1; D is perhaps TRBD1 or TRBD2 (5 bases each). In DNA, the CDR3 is TGCAGCGCCCTAAGGGACCACAACAAGCAGTTCTTC. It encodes CSALRDHNKQFF.